There are a few counts of the clone carrying this T cell receptor beta chain. Drawn from each donor were around 10 milliliters of peripheral blood. These data come from a study of blood T cells in healthy people across ages. Sample-barcoded 5' priming and a J-beta primer mix drove a second PCR of about 7 to 12 cycles. TCRdb redid the calling of the 5' RACE reads with MiXCR, one entry per CDR3 protein. The sample shows more than 800,000 distinct CDR3 sequences, roughly 26% of them seen only once. Material: blood. This TCR came from a woman aged 80 or over in good health.

The CDR3 is CASSFFNQPQHF. In DNA, the CDR3 is TGTGCCAGCAGCTTTTTTAATCAGCCCCAGCATTTT. The chain has TRBV5-6 and TRBJ1-5; no definite D call. Germline lookup yields CDR1 SGHDT and CDR2 YYEEEE. Trimming stripped 2 bases from V and 4 bases from J, with 4 bases between. The CDR3 has 12 residues. Filled out from reference TRBV5-6 and TRBJ1-5, the complete variable domain reads DAGVTQSPTHLIKTRGQQVTLRCSPKSGHDTVSWYQQALGQGPQFIFQYYEEEERQRGNFPDRFSGHQFPNYSSELNVNALLLGDSALYLCASSFFNQPQHFGDGTRLSIL.